This TCR beta chain was identified during a study of T cell repertoires in cytomegalovirus infection. Study context: CMV epitopes that were recently identified and HLA-C-restricted were used alongside well-studied HLA-B-restricted ones.

Only a few counts were recorded for this clonotype. The antigen is undetermined. Via MiXCR, TCRdb re-called the reads, giving one row per CDR3 protein. The sample has about 900,000 distinct CDR3 sequences; 30% to 40% are singletons. V was shortened by 0 bases and J by 0 bases, with 9 bases between the two germline ends. The CDR3 runs to 16 residues. Germline-derived CDR1 and CDR2 are MNHEY and SMNVEV (reference sequence). Study observations and caveats: The response measured ex vivo was dominated by TCR beta clonotypes (HLA-C-restricted and CMV-specific). CMV carriers having the relevant HLA were flagged by cumulative public TCR beta family frequency.

The clonotype originates from a human donor in good health (CMV status not recorded). Some clones in this sample may be carry-over from other donors' samples. V usage is TRBV27 and J usage is TRBJ2-1, with D uncertain. The sequencing used cultured CD8+ T cells from PBMCs, collected from culture after CMV antigen stimulation. CDR3 amino acids: CASSLSSAPSYNEQFF. DNA of the CDR3: TGTGCCAGCAGTTTATCCTCTGCGCCCTCCTACAATGAGCAGTTCTTC.